This TCR beta chain originates from a study of blood T cell repertoires in COVID-19. The overall study: Whether acute or convalescent, the COVID-19 samples came from the United States, Italy and Spain. Nucleic acid was either cDNA or gDNA, and it came from T cells, B-cell-depleted T cells, or PBMCs.

Original processing methods: Amplification of reference gene primers provided the estimated nucleated cell counts. This table comes from immunoSEQ multiplex PCR, and its TCRdb copy is limited to in-frame clones, with some not included. V and J calls and clone size are copied from that table; D and trimming were computed from the DNA. The repertoire holds more than 60,000 clones, with roughly 86% as singletons. CDR3 length: 16 amino acids. Germline assignment: CDR1 LGHDT and CDR2 YNNKEL (reference sequence). V was cut by 5 bases and J by 4 bases, with 19 bases left in between. Sequenced: peripheral blood. The receptor was isolated from a man aged 55 to 70 with acute or convalescent COVID-19. V gene TRBV3-1 (or the pseudogene TRBV3-2) combines with J gene TRBJ2-3; D possibly corresponds to TRBD2 (5 bases). The CDR3 coding sequence is TGTGCCAGCAGCGCCCGGACTCTTTCTCAAGCAGATACGCAGTATTTT. Translating it yields CASSARTLSQADTQYF.